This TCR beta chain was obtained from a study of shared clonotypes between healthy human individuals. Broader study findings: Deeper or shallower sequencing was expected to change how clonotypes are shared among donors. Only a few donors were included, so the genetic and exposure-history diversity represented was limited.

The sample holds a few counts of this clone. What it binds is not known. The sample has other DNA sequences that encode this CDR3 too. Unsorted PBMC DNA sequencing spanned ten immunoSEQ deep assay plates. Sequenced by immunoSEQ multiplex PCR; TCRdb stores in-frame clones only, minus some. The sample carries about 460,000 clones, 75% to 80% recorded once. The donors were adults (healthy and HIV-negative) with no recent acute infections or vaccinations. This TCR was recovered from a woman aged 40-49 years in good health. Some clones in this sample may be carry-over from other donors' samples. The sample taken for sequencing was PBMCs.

The DNA of the CDR3 is TGTGCCAGCAGCTTGACTAGCAGCTACAATGAGCAGTTCTTC. This translates into CASSLTSSYNEQFF. This chain joins TRBV6-1 and TRBJ2-1; 7 bases agree with TRBD2. V gave up 6 bases and J gave up 3 bases; unmatched junction bases: 5. Germline lookup yields CDR1 MNHNS and CDR2 SASEGT. The CDR3 is made up of 14 amino acids.